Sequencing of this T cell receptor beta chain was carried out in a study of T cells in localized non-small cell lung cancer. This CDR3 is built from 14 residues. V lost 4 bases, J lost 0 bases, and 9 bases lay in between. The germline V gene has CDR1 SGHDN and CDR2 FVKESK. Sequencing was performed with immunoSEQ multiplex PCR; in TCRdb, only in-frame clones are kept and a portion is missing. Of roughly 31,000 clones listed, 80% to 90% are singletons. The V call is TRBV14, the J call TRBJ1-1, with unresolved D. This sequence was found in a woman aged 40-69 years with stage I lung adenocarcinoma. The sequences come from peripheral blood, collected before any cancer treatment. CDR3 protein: CASSLGLLNTEAFF. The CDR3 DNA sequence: TGTGCCAGCAGCCTTGGACTGCTGAACACTGAAGCTTTCTTT.